Given below is one T cell receptor (beta chain) in context. Antigen specificity is unknown. These data originate in a study of CXCR3-negative and CXCR3-positive naive CD8 T cells. Study-level findings and limits: Memory cells showed distinct TRBV-TRBJ patterns, while the two naive subsets matched. Both naive subsets had comparably high diversity; memory CD8+ cells much lower. The majority of assays used fresh PBMCs, and CXCR3 expression partially decreased after cryopreservation. Compared with CXCR3-negative naive cells, CXCR3-positive naive cells showed more hydrophobic TRB CDR3s.

Preparation of TRB cDNA libraries relied on 5' RACE carrying UMI labels. TCRdb re-called the 5' RACE reads; every CDR3 protein appears as one record, without DNA. The sample shows roughly 140,000 distinct CDR3 sequences, and 0.25% to 0.3% sits with its ten largest clones. Naive CD8+ T cells showed a CD45RO-CCR7+CD27+CD95- phenotype. The CDR3 length is 15 residues. In germline, CDR1 is DFQATT, CDR2 SNEGSKA (reference sequence). The genes are TRBV20-1 and TRBJ2-1; TCRdb indicates TRBD2, and absent DNA this call remains unverified. This TCR came from a human donor in good health. Some clones in this sample may be carry-over from other donors' samples. Sequencing used naive CXCR3+ CD8+ T cells from blood. The subset denotes: CD45RO-CCR7+CD27+CD95- naive CD8+ T cells expressing CXCR3 (TNR3+). The CDR3 region is CSARDGEGPYNEQFF.